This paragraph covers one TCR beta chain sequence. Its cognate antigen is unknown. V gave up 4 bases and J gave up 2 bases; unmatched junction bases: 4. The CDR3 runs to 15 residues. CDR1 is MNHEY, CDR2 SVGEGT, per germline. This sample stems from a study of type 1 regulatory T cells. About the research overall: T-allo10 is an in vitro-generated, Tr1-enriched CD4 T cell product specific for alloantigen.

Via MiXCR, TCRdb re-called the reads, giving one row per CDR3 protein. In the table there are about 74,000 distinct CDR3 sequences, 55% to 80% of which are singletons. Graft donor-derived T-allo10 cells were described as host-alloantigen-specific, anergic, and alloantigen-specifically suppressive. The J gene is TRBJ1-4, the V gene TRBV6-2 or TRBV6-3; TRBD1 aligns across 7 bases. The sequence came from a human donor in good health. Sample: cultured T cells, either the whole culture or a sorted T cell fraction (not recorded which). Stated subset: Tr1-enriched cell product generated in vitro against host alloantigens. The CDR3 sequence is CASSSATGTNEKLFF. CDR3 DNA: TGTGCCAGCAGTTCGGCGACAGGGACTAATGAAAAACTGTTTTTT.